A selection of T cell receptor beta chains follows, all from one sample in a study of low-dose radiotherapy and immunotherapy resistance in tumors. A single record per CDR3 protein comes from TCRdb applying MiXCR to the reads. The repertoire consists of some 52,000 distinct CDR3 sequences, with 33% occurring once and the leading ten covering approximately 8.4%. This specimen consisted of PBMCs, obtained after low-dose radiotherapy plus immunotherapy. The receptors derive from a male donor with rectosigmoid adenocarcinoma. The CDR3 runs from the conserved cysteine through the conserved F or W. Each record gives: V gene, CDR3 protein.

TRBV7-2,CASSLAGREQFF
TRBV14,CASREDSQETQYF
TRBV4-3,CASSQDPGSGGDTQYF
TRBV7-9,CASSPPGQGSDTQYF
TRBV6-6,CASRLAPGQGDTQYF
TRBV10-3,CAISEAIAGGRETQYF
TRBV6-2/TRBV6-3,CASTTRAGRSYEQYF
TRBV9,CASSVAGLDTQYF
TRBV12-3/TRBV12-4,CASSFERGAATNEKLFF
TRBV12-3/TRBV12-4,CASSQLVYNEQFF
TRBV7-9,CASSLAGTVSYEQYF
TRBV5-6,CASSLAGTSQETQYF
TRBV9,CASSPTSGGGEQFF
TRBV11-2,CASSPPGQSYEQYF
TRBV10-3,CAIGGLRETQYF
TRBV7-2,CASSLGKGANYGYTF
TRBV27,CASSLITGEAFF
TRBV27,CASSLRSSQGQFF
TRBV7-9,CASSLPTGGVNTGELFF
TRBV6-2/TRBV6-3,CASSYSITSPYYGYTF
TRBV18,CASSLGDRGNAEAFF
TRBV20-1,CSASQGAGIGGYTF
TRBV27,CASKFPGSQVGYTF
TRBV6-5,CASSYGASGKPSTDTQYF
TRBV4-3,CASSQDRWTGELFF
TRBV12-3/TRBV12-4,CASSLDRQDTQYF
TRBV5-6,CASSLGLAGVSNEQFF
TRBV11-2,CASSSHYGGTDTQYF
TRBV20-1,CSARDLGGGTIYEQYF
TRBV7-8,CASSFIQGIRETQYF
TRBV5-1,CASSLGRERAGELFF
TRBV27,CASRVQSSYEQYF